The sequence of this T cell receptor beta chain was determined in a study of T cell responses to AZD1222 COVID-19 vaccine. This clone was detected once. Antigen unknown. Broader study findings: Spike-specific TCR breadth and depth were elevated following two AZD1222 doses. Baseline antibody screening turned up just 6 or 7 seropositive AZD1222 recipients.

The assay was immunoSEQ multiplex PCR, and TCRdb's table has in-frame clones only and misses some. The data contain 250,000 to 300,000 clones, around 92% of them seen just once; the ten biggest clones take up 0.5% to 0.7%. With 7 bases clipped from V and 3 bases from J, the junction kept 6 bases outside the gene matches. The length of the CDR3 is 14 residues. Per the germline V gene, CDR1 is SNHLY and CDR2 is FYNNEI. The clonotype comes from an adult who received the AZD1222 COVID-19 vaccine. This chain connects TRBV2 to TRBJ2-7; 10 bases align to TRBD1. The starting material was peripheral blood, obtained 28 days after the second AZD1222 dose. The CDR3: CASTPGQGNYEQYF. As DNA, the CDR3 is TGTGCCAGCACCCCGGGACAGGGGAACTACGAGCAGTACTTC.